This is a list of T cell receptor beta chains from one sample in a study of T cells after posttransplantation cyclophosphamide. Method: immunoSEQ multiplex PCR; TCRdb's copy keeps in-frame clones and lacks some. This repertoire shows about 32,000 clones, approximately 90% found once; its top ten account for just under 15%. The sample consisted of PBMCs. The receptor set was obtained from a middle-aged woman with a blood cancer, CMV-positive, and with a related stem cell donor. The CDR3 runs from the conserved cysteine through the conserved F or W. Each record gives: D gene, J gene, V gene, clone size, CDR3 protein, CDR3 DNA. D genes are given only for firm matches. For some rows the clone size is stated as once, few or many, or as a class when expanded; others skip it.

>.|TRBJ2-3|TRBV5-4|.
CASSSEASADTQYF
TGTGCCAGCAGCTCTGAGGCTAGCGCAGATACGCAGTATTTT
>.|TRBJ2-7|TRBV7-6|.
CASSLGRGYEQYF
TGTGCCAGCAGCCTGGGGCGGGGCTACGAGCAGTACTTC
>.|TRBJ1-2|TRBV19|once
CASSRSLTNYGYTF
TGTGCCAGTAGTAGGTCCTTGACAAACTATGGCTACACCTTC
>.|TRBJ1-6|TRBV7-9|.
CASSLKNRENSPLHF
TGTGCCAGCAGCTTAAAGAACCGGGAAAACTCCCCCCTCCACTTT
>TRBD1|TRBJ2-1|TRBV11-2|few
CASSLDRAKQFF
TGTGCCAGCAGCCTGGACAGGGCCAAGCAGTTCTTC
>.|TRBJ1-6|TRBV5-1|once
CASSLATGSTGNNSPLHF
TGCGCCAGCAGCTTGGCGACTGGGTCAACAGGGAATAATTCACCCCTCCACTTT
>.|TRBJ2-1|TRBV6-1|.
CASSVQDRLVERFF
TGTGCCAGCAGTGTACAGGACCGGTTGGTAGAGCGGTTCTTC
>TRBD2|TRBJ2-5|TRBV5-1|.
CASSYGTGGYQETQYF
TGCGCCAGCAGCTACGGAACGGGGGGGTACCAAGAGACCCAGTACTTC
>.|TRBJ1-4|TRBV29-1|once
CSVEGTPPSNEKLFF
TGCAGCGTTGAGGGGACACCCCCCAGTAATGAAAAACTGTTTTTT
>TRBD2|TRBJ2-1|TRBV29-1|.
CSVDAITSGVASSYNEQFF
TGCAGCGTTGACGCAATAACTAGCGGGGTTGCAAGCTCCTACAATGAGCAGTTCTTC
>.|TRBJ2-7|TRBV7-3|few
CASSFGGMSEQYF
TGTGCCAGCAGCTTCGGAGGGATGAGCGAGCAGTACTTC